This is a list of T cell receptor beta chains from one sample in a study of blood T cell repertoires in COVID-19. Assay used: immunoSEQ multiplex PCR; TCRdb lists only in-frame clones, some missing. The sample comprises tens of thousands of clones, approximately 80% of which are singletons, and about a fifth rests with the top ten. What was sequenced was peripheral blood. Receptor source: a man aged 80 or over with active or convalescent COVID-19. The CDR3 runs from the conserved cysteine through the conserved F or W. The D gene is left open where the match is weak. Size is stated for part of the rows, as once, few or many counts, or as a class when the clone is expanded.

D,J,size,V,CDR3,DNA
-,TRBJ2-2,-,TRBV7-2,CASSLVGGANTGELFF,TGTGCCAGCAGCTTAGTGGGCGGGGCGAACACCGGGGAGCTGTTTTTT
TRBD1,TRBJ2-7,once,TRBV10-3,CAISESRTGDSYEQYF,TGTGCCATCAGTGAGTCACGGACAGGCGACTCCTACGAGCAGTACTTC
TRBD1,TRBJ1-1,-,TRBV2,CASSATGPTEAFF,TGTGCCAGCAGTGCGACAGGGCCCACTGAAGCTTTCTTT
TRBD1,TRBJ2-5,once,TRBV27,CASSSTGVGTQYF,TGTGCCAGCAGTTCTACAGGGGTAGGGACCCAGTACTTC
TRBD1,TRBJ1-2,-,TRBV3-1/TRBV3-2,CASSQGTGGRHGYTF,TGTGCCAGCAGCCAGGGGACAGGGGGGAGGCATGGCTACACCTTC
TRBD1,TRBJ1-1,once,TRBV3-1/TRBV3-2,CASSQKGTGGGGSEAFF,TGTGCCAGCAGCCAGAAAGGGACAGGGGGCGGCGGGTCTGAAGCTTTCTTT
-,TRBJ1-5,-,TRBV4-3,CASSQEVAGPQHF,TGCGCCAGCAGCCAAGAGGTGGCGGGGCCCCAGCATTTT
TRBD1,TRBJ1-4,-,TRBV6-5,CASSRDRAGGGLFF,TGTGCCAGCAGCCGGGACAGGGCCGGTGGTGGACTGTTTTTT
TRBD2,TRBJ2-7,-,TRBV11-2,CASSSPQTSGHHEQYF,TGTGCCAGCAGCTCTCCCCAGACTAGCGGCCACCACGAGCAGTACTTC
-,TRBJ2-7,few,TRBV11-2,CASSPQTGSYEQYF,TGTGCCAGCAGCCCTCAGACTGGTTCCTACGAGCAGTACTTC
TRBD1,TRBJ1-1,-,TRBV3-1/TRBV3-2,CASSHDREMNTEAFF,TGTGCCAGCAGCCACGACAGGGAAATGAACACTGAAGCTTTCTTT
-,TRBJ1-2,-,TRBV3-1/TRBV3-2,CASSQWPPYGYTF,TGTGCCAGCAGCCAATGGCCTCCCTATGGCTACACCTTC
TRBD1,TRBJ2-5,-,TRBV19,CASSSQGVQETQYF,TGTGCCAGTAGCAGTCAGGGGGTTCAAGAGACCCAGTACTTC